A single sample is the source of the 27 T cell receptor beta chains below, sequenced in a study of HIV-infected patients and healthy controls. Alpha and beta constant-region primers primed reverse transcription of 400 to 500 ng RNA. Each of the alpha and beta chains got its own library through chain-specific third strand synthesis with indices. TCRdb fed the 5' RACE reads into MiXCR, producing one record per CDR3 protein. Of about 5,000 distinct CDR3 sequences in the sample, 20% to 25% were seen once. Antiretroviral therapy had run roughly three months, about 14 weeks, before follow-up blood collection. The repertoire came from unfractionated whole blood and reflected all unsorted peripheral T cells. Source: blood, taken during antiretroviral therapy. The receptors derive from an adult with HIV infection.

This clonotype has only a few counts. The chain is built from TRBV4-1 and TRBJ2-7; TRBD1 matches 8 bases. This CDR3 contains 16 residues. Germline V gene sequence: CDR1 MGHRA, CDR2 YSYEKL. V was pared by 0 bases and J by 5 bases, with 9 bases of the junction left unmatched. The CDR3 sequence is CASSQEPGTGRNEQYF. The CDR3 nucleotides read TGCGCCAGCAGCCAAGAACCCGGGACAGGCAGGAACGAGCAGTACTTC.

The chain carries TRBV4-3 and TRBJ2-3, with D tentatively TRBD2 (5 bases). Germline values: CDR1 LGHNA, CDR2 YSLEER. V lost 4 bases, J lost 0 bases, and 38 bases lay in between. The CDR3 length is 24 residues. The DNA of the CDR3 is TGCGCCAGCAGCCGGACGGAGGCGTGGGCCAAATTAAGTAGCTCTGACCCTAGCACAGATACGCAGTATTTT. It yields the protein CASSRTEAWAKLSSSDPSTDTQYF.

This clonotype was found many times. This rearrangement joins TRBV12-3 or TRBV12-4 to TRBJ2-7; possibly TRBD2 for D (6 bases). This CDR3 is built from 15 residues. The germline V and J ends were trimmed by 8 bases and 1 base, with 18 bases remaining between them. The CDR3 spells CASGLQSGGSYEQYF. Here the CDR3 DNA reads TGTGCCAGCGGTCTACAATCCGGGGGTTCCTACGAGCAGTACTTC.

The sample holds many counts of this clonotype. The chain combines TRBV29-1 with TRBJ1-1; 7 nucleotides match TRBD1. The J segment lost 3 bases and the V segment lost 4 bases, leaving 8 bases of the junction unmatched. Germline CDR1 and CDR2: SQVTM and ANQGSEA. CDR3 length: 14 residues. The CDR3 DNA is TGCAGCGTTGGGGACCACGACAGGGACACTGAAGCTTTCTTT. It yields the protein CSVGDHDRDTEAFF.

There are many counts of this clonotype. The V and J genes are TRBV5-5 and TRBJ2-3; no reliable D call. V lost 0 bases to trimming and J lost 6 bases, with 14 bases between them. CDR3 length: 15 residues. In germline, CDR1 is SGHKS, CDR2 YYEKEE (reference sequence). CDR3 bases: TGTGCCAGCAGCTTGGTAGCAACTCCCCCCGATACGCAGTATTTT. Encoded protein: CASSLVATPPDTQYF.

Comment on this clonotype: Possible read error: a much larger clone is one base away. The chain links TRBV12-3 or TRBV12-4 to TRBJ1-5; possibly TRBD1 for D (6 bases). The CDR3 is 15 amino acids. CDR3 nucleotide sequence: TGTGCCAGCAGTCCATACACAGGGAGCAATCAGACCCAGCATTTT. Translation gives CASSPYTGSNQTQHF.

This clonotype was recorded at least ten times. V is TRBV29-1 and J is TRBJ2-2; TRBD1 aligns across 10 bases. The CDR3 has 13 amino acids. Germline lookup yields CDR1 SQVTM and CDR2 ANQGSEA. The J segment lost 7 bases and the V segment lost 7 bases, leaving 6 bases of the junction unmatched. The CDR3 nucleotides are TGCAGCGCCCGACAGGGGGCGGGCGGGGAGCTGTTTTTT. It encodes CSARQGAGGELFF.

By share, this clonotype counts as medium-sized. The J gene is TRBJ1-6, the V gene TRBV27; 10 nucleotides agree with TRBD1. The CDR3 is made up of 16 amino acids. J gave up 8 bases and V 6 bases, and 10 bases lay outside the gene matches. Germline CDR1 is MNHEY and CDR2 is SMNVEV (reference sequence). Here the CDR3 reads CASRARTGGLDSPLHF. DNA of the CDR3: TGTGCCAGCAGGGCCCGGACAGGGGGGCTCGATTCACCCCTCCACTTT.

Judged by abundance, this clonotype is medium-sized. This chain links TRBV2 with TRBJ1-5; no firm D call. Trimming cost V 6 bases and J 0 bases, with 9 bases left between them. CDR3 length: 14 residues. The V gene's germline CDR1 is SNHLY and CDR2 FYNNEI. The CDR3 sequence is CASRVGNSNQPQHF. The CDR3, as DNA: TGTGCCAGCAGGGTGGGGAATAGCAATCAGCCCCAGCATTTT.

This clonotype is medium-sized by share. This chain joins TRBV10-2 and TRBJ2-3; D is perhaps TRBD2 (5 bases). The CDR3 loop spans 13 amino acids. The germline CDR1 and CDR2 sequences are WSHSY and SAAADI. Between the trimmed V and J ends, which lost 2 bases and 6 bases, there was a span of 9 bases. CDR3: CASSESGTDTQYF. The CDR3 DNA reads as TGCGCCAGCAGTGAGAGCGGTACTGATACGCAGTATTTT.

In its sample, this clonotype was seen many times. The CDR3 here is CASSLGQLAEAFF. The CDR3 coding sequence is TGTGCCAGCAGTTTAGGTCAGCTAGCCGAAGCTTTCTTT. The gene calls are TRBV28 and TRBJ1-1, with D unclear. V lost 2 bases and J 8 bases, leaving 12 bases between the germline ends. The CDR3 consists of 13 residues. Germline CDR1 reads MDHEN; CDR2 reads SYDVKM. The full variable domain, in which reference TRBV28 and TRBJ1-1 provide the parts outside the CDR3, is DVKVTQSSRYLVKRTGEKVFLECVQDMDHENMFWYRQDPGLGLRLIYFSYDVKMKEKGDIPEGYSVSREKKERFSLILESASTNQTSMYLCASSLGQLAEAFFGQGTRLTVV.

This clonotype was seen at least ten times. The chain uses TRBV29-1 and TRBJ1-1; D remains unclear. The length of the CDR3 is 14 residues. V dropped 0 bases and J dropped 4 bases, with 12 bases sitting between them. Looked up from germline, CDR1 is SQVTM and CDR2 is ANQGSEA. The CDR3 region is CSVEDVSWGTEAFF. In DNA, the CDR3 is TGCAGCGTTGAAGATGTATCCTGGGGCACTGAAGCTTTCTTT.

This clonotype was counted at least ten times. The chain couples TRBV20-1 to TRBJ2-4; D gene uncertain. This CDR3 has 13 residues. The V and J ends lost 4 bases and 0 bases respectively, with 7 bases between them. Germline V lookup: CDR1 DFQATT, CDR2 SNEGSKA (reference sequence). CDR3 protein: CSAKELAKNIQYF. CDR3 DNA: TGCAGTGCTAAGGAATTAGCCAAAAACATTCAGTACTTC.

The chain is built from TRBV20-1 and TRBJ2-7, with D possibly matching TRBD2 (5 bases). The CDR3 totals 14 residues. The V end was cut by 0 bases, the J end by 6 bases, with 15 bases between. Germline-derived CDR1 and CDR2 are DFQATT and SNEGSKA (reference sequence). In DNA, the CDR3 is TGCAGTGCTAGAGATGGGAGCGGACCTACCGAGCAGTACTTC. Protein sequence: CSARDGSGPTEQYF.

This clonotype was found many times. V gene TRBV30 combines with J gene TRBJ2-1; no clear D gene. Deletions cut 0 bases from V and 6 bases from J, with 9 bases between. Germline V lookup: CDR1 GTSNPN, CDR2 SVGIG (reference sequence). The CDR3 sequence is 13 residues long. CDR3 in amino acids: CAWSVRDTNEQFF. The CDR3, as DNA: TGTGCCTGGAGTGTACGTGACACCAATGAGCAGTTCTTC.

This clonotype has a handful of counts. The rearrangement joins TRBV9 to TRBJ1-2; 7 nucleotides agree with TRBD1. J was trimmed by 0 bases and V by 0 bases; bases with no gene match: 5. The CDR3 totals 16 residues. The germline V gene encodes CDR1 SGDLS and CDR2 YYNGEE. CDR3 nucleotide sequence: TGTGCCAGCAGCGTAGAAGGGACAGAAACTAACTATGGCTACACCTTC. Translation gives CASSVEGTETNYGYTF.

This clonotype showed up many times. The CDR3 loop is CASSLGGGATEAFF. The CDR3 nucleotides read TGTGCCAGCAGCTTAGGGGGGGGGGCGACTGAAGCTTTCTTT. V is TRBV7-6 and J is TRBJ1-1; D is possibly TRBD1 (6 bases). CDR3 size: 14 residues. Trimming shortened V by 1 base and J by 5 bases, and 11 bases separated the two germline ends. Germline CDR1 and CDR2: SGHVS and FNYEAQ.

In this sample, this clonotype turned up a few times. The chain employs TRBV5-1 and TRBJ1-2; D is possibly TRBD1 (5 bases). V was pared by 4 bases and J by 8 bases, with 18 bases between. CDR1 and CDR2 from the germline V gene are SGHRS and YFSETQ. The CDR3 is 14 residues long. The CDR3 sequence: CASSPLGGVPGYTF. CDR3 coding DNA: TGCGCCAGCAGCCCCCTTGGGGGGGTTCCGGGCTACACCTTC.

A few counts support this clonotype. The rearrangement joins TRBV24-1 to TRBJ2-2; 8 bases agree with TRBD1. CDR1 is KGHDR and CDR2 is SFDVKD in the germline V gene. The CDR3 sequence is 14 residues long. The CDR3 loop is CATEDRENTGELFF. The CDR3 DNA follows: TGTGCAACCGAGGACAGGGAGAACACCGGGGAGCTGTTTTTT.

This clonotype qualifies as medium-sized. The chain joins TRBV4-1 to TRBJ2-7, with 7 bases aligning to TRBD1. Germline V CDR1 and CDR2: MGHRA, YSYEKL. The junction had 6 bases not matched to a gene; V was cut back by 4 bases and J by 3 bases. This CDR3 comprises 14 residues. CDR3 protein: CASSPTGAGYEQYF. The DNA of the CDR3 is TGCGCCAGCAGCCCAACAGGGGCGGGCTACGAGCAGTACTTC.

The CDR3 nucleotides read TGTGCCAGCAGTGTGGGACAAGAGACCCAGTACTTC. This gives the protein CASSVGQETQYF. The chain combines TRBV2 with TRBJ2-5; D uncertain. In germline, CDR1 is SNHLY, CDR2 FYNNEI. The CDR3 totals 12 residues. The germline V and J ends were trimmed by 4 bases and 2 bases, with 5 bases remaining between them.

A note on this clonotype: A clone one base away is much larger, so this may be a read error. The V gene is TRBV20-1, the J gene TRBJ2-5; 8 bases are a match to TRBD1. The V gene end was trimmed by 8 bases and the J gene end by 5 bases; junction bases not matched to a gene: 10. Germline lookup yields CDR1 DFQATT and CDR2 SNEGSKA (reference sequence). The CDR3 covers 13 residues. The CDR3: CSTGQGPQETQYF. CDR3 nucleotide sequence: TGCAGTACTGGACAGGGCCCCCAGGAGACCCAGTACTTC.

This clonotype is medium-sized by share. The J gene is TRBJ1-3, the V gene TRBV3-1, with D perhaps matching TRBD1 (5 bases). Germline loops: CDR1 LGHDT, CDR2 YNNKEL (reference sequence). This CDR3 is 13 amino acids long. With 7 bases removed from V and 0 bases from J, the gap between germline ends came to 7 bases. The CDR3 DNA reads as TGTGCCAGCACGGGGGGCTCTGGAAACACCATATATTTT. Amino acids: CASTGGSGNTIYF.

By share of the sample, this clonotype is medium-sized (0.01 to 0.1%). The chain joins TRBV9 to TRBJ2-5, with 9 positions matching TRBD2. This CDR3 spans 14 amino acids. Per the germline V gene, CDR1 is SGDLS and CDR2 is YYNGEE. The ends lost 5 bases at V and 1 base at J; junction bases unmatched: 3. DNA of the CDR3: TGTGCCAGCAGTGAGACTAGCGGCCAAGAGACCCAGTACTTC. Amino acid sequence: CASSETSGQETQYF.

This clonotype was seen many times. This chain uses TRBV9 with TRBJ2-7; D is unresolved. Germline V gene lookup returns CDR1 SGDLS and CDR2 YYNGEE. The germline V and J ends were trimmed by 4 bases and 4 bases, with 12 bases remaining between them. CDR3 size: 13 residues. In DNA form, the CDR3 reads TGTGCCAGCAGCCCTCACTACGAGTACGAGCAGTACTTC. This encodes CASSPHYEYEQYF.

By sample fraction, this clonotype is medium-sized (0.01 to 0.1%). This rearrangement joins TRBV13 to TRBJ2-3; 8 bases fit TRBD2. Unmatched junction bases numbered 1, after V lost 2 bases and J lost 3 bases. Germline CDR1 reads PRHDT; CDR2 reads FYEKMQ (reference sequence). CDR3 length: 14 amino acids. Here the CDR3 DNA reads TGTGCCAGCAGCTTACGCGGGGGGACAGATACGCAGTATTTT. Protein sequence: CASSLRGGTDTQYF.

By share, this clonotype counts as medium-sized. The rearrangement uses TRBV11-2 and TRBJ2-1, with D maybe TRBD2 (5 bases). CDR3 length: 15 residues. V lost 0 bases, J lost 8 bases, and 14 bases lay in between. Per the germline V gene, CDR1 is SGHAT and CDR2 is FQNNGV. CDR3: CASSLDPRESYEQFF. The CDR3, as DNA: TGTGCCAGCAGCTTAGATCCCCGGGAATCATATGAGCAGTTCTTC.